The next 23 T cell receptor beta chains were all read from a single sample in a study of control samples from healthy donors and cancer patients. Clones were sequenced by immunoSEQ multiplex PCR, and TCRdb holds only the in-frame ones, with some missing. The sample includes some 130,000 clones, about 94% of them seen just once. The sequencing input was blood. The receptors were sampled from a young man in good health.

V gene TRBV29-1 combines with J gene TRBJ1-1; maybe TRBD1 (6 bases). The CDR3 spans 15 residues. Germline V gene lookup returns CDR1 SQVTM and CDR2 ANQGSEA. V gave up 6 bases and J gave up 1 base, with 18 bases separating them. CDR3 DNA sequence: TGCAGCGTAGCCAGAAACAGGGCATCGAACACTGAAGCTTTCTTT. Its translation is CSVARNRASNTEAFF.

This clone was found a few times. The rearrangement joins TRBV4-1 to TRBJ1-2; D is undetermined. Germline lookup yields CDR1 MGHRA and CDR2 YSYEKL. The CDR3 spans 14 residues. V was trimmed by 5 bases and J by 2 bases, leaving 12 bases between them. CDR3 in DNA: TGCGCCAGCAGCTCAAGAGGGCGAAACTATGGCTACACCTTC. It encodes CASSSRGRNYGYTF.

This sequence joins TRBV18 and TRBJ1-4, with a possible D match to TRBD1 (5 bases). There are 15 residues in the CDR3. V was shortened by 2 bases and J by 6 bases, with 13 bases between the two germline ends. CDR1 is KGHSH, CDR2 LQKENI, per germline. The CDR3, as DNA: TGTGCCAGCTCACCAGGCCTCGGGGGAGATGAAAAACTGTTTTTT. This codes for CASSPGLGGDEKLFF.

The J gene is TRBJ1-1, the V gene TRBV4-1, with unresolved D. CDR3 length: 15 amino acids. V was cut by 0 bases and J by 9 bases, with 17 bases left in between. CDR1 and CDR2 (germline): MGHRA, YSYEKL. The CDR3: CASSQDHRRLGKAFF. For the CDR3, the DNA is TGCGCCAGCAGCCAAGATCATCGTAGGTTGGGGAAAGCTTTCTTT.

The rearrangement joins TRBV3-1 (or the pseudogene TRBV3-2) to TRBJ2-1; 8 nucleotides agree with TRBD1. CDR3 length: 16 amino acids. V trimming: 2 bases; J trimming: 5 bases; junction bases outside the gene matches: 8. Looked up from germline, CDR1 is LGHDT and CDR2 is YNNKEL (reference sequence). The CDR3 region is CASSQPLRTGHNEQFF. CDR3 in DNA: TGTGCCAGCAGCCAACCACTTAGGACAGGGCACAATGAGCAGTTCTTC.

The chain uses TRBV5-4 and TRBJ2-2; 8 nucleotides agree with TRBD1. The CDR3 runs to 16 residues. Germline V gene sequence: CDR1 SGHNT, CDR2 YYREEE (reference sequence). The V gene end was trimmed by 2 bases and the J gene end by 6 bases; junction bases not matched to a gene: 9. CDR3 nucleotides: TGTGCCAGCAGCTTCCAGGGGACAGGAGGTGCCGGGGAGCTGTTTTTT. Protein sequence: CASSFQGTGGAGELFF.

The chain has TRBV19 and TRBJ2-1, with D possibly TRBD2 on 5 matching bases. Trimming pared 3 bases from V and 9 bases from J, leaving 9 bases between. There are 12 residues in the CDR3. Looked up from germline, CDR1 is LNHDA and CDR2 is SQIVND (reference sequence). CDR3 DNA: TGTGCCAGTAGTATGAGAGGAGGTGAGCAGTTCTTC. Translation gives CASSMRGGEQFF.

J is TRBJ2-7 and V is TRBV29-1; D not resolved. The V end lost 5 bases, the J end lost 0 bases, and 11 bases lay between the germline ends. The CDR3 has 13 residues. CDR1 and CDR2 (germline): SQVTM, ANQGSEA. CDR3 amino acids: CSVILWASYEQYF. CDR3 sequence (DNA): TGCAGCGTTATTTTGTGGGCCTCCTACGAGCAGTACTTC.

V gene TRBV7-9 combines with J gene TRBJ1-4; 7 nucleotides align to TRBD1. V trimming: 4 bases; J trimming: 5 bases; junction bases outside the gene matches: 4. This CDR3 region has 14 residues. CDR1 is SEHNR and CDR2 is FQNEAQ in the germline V gene (reference sequence). The CDR3 region has the DNA TGTGCCAGCAGCTCCGGGACAGAGAATGAAAAACTGTTTTTT. Translated: CASSSGTENEKLFF.

This clone was seen a single time. The chain has TRBV21-1 and TRBJ1-2. TRBV21-1 has pseudogene status. The CDR3 is made up of 15 amino acids. CDR3 protein: CASSKEGQTDGGYTF. Written as DNA, the CDR3 is TGTGCCAGCAGCAAAGAAGGGCAAACAGATGGTGGCTACACCTTC.

This sequence joins TRBV7-2 and TRBJ2-5; 9 positions match TRBD1. From germline, CDR1 is SGHTA and CDR2 FQGNSA. This CDR3 has 16 amino acids. V lost 5 bases to trimming and J lost 5 bases; unmatched junction nucleotides: 12. CDR3 protein: CASSPDRGRFGETQYF. CDR3 DNA: TGTGCCAGCAGCCCGGACAGGGGACGATTCGGGGAGACCCAGTACTTC. Full variable domain (remainder filled in from reference TRBV7-2 and TRBJ2-5): GAGVSQSPSNKVTEKGKDVELRCDPISGHTALYWYRQSLGQGLEFLIYFQGNSAPDKSGLPSDRFSAERTGGSVSTLTIQRTQQEDSAVYLCASSPDRGRFGETQYFGPGTRLLVL.

In nucleotides, the CDR3 is TGTGCCAGCAGCGTAGGAGCAGGGCTAGCTGGCTACACCTTC. Amino acids: CASSVGAGLAGYTF. The chain couples TRBV9 to TRBJ1-2, with D tentatively TRBD1 (5 bases). Germline V lookup: CDR1 SGDLS, CDR2 YYNGEE. The V gene lost 0 bases and the J gene lost 7 bases, with 13 bases spanning the gap. The length of the CDR3 is 14 residues. The full variable domain, rest sourced from reference TRBV9 and TRBJ1-2, is DSGVTQTPKHLITATGQRVTLRCSPRSGDLSVYWYQQSLDQGLQFLIQYYNGEERAKGNILERFSAQQFPDLHSELNLSSLELGDSALYFCASSVGAGLAGYTFGSGTRLTVV.

The chain recombines TRBV6-5 with TRBJ2-7; D might be TRBD1 or TRBD2, each matching 5 bases. This CDR3 comprises 14 residues. Trimming cost V 7 bases and J 0 bases, with 13 bases left between them. CDR1 is MNHEY and CDR2 is SVGAGI in the germline V gene. CDR3 nucleotide sequence: TGTGCCAGCAAAGGGACGTCTAGCTCCTACGAGCAGTACTTC. This sequence encodes CASKGTSSSYEQYF.

This sequence joins TRBV30 and TRBJ1-1, with TRBD1 as a possible D gene (5 bases). The V gene lost 5 bases and the J gene lost 6 bases, with 22 bases spanning the gap. CDR1 and CDR2 (germline): GTSNPN, SVGIG (reference sequence). The CDR3 is made up of 15 amino acids. DNA of the CDR3: TGTGCCTGGGTAACGGTGGGGAGGGGCCTCCCTGAAGCTTTCTTT. Translated: CAWVTVGRGLPEAFF.

The chain employs TRBV4-3 and TRBJ1-2, with D hard to call. With 1 base removed from V and 4 bases from J, the gap between germline ends came to 13 bases. The CDR3 totals 15 residues. From germline, CDR1 is LGHNA and CDR2 YSLEER. The CDR3 nucleotides are TGCGCCAGCAGCCAAGGGGTCGGCAGCCCCTATGGCTACACCTTC. Translated: CASSQGVGSPYGYTF.

J is TRBJ1-2 and V is TRBV7-9; D uncertain. The V and J ends lost 1 base and 4 bases respectively, with 4 bases between them. Germline values: CDR1 SEHNR, CDR2 FQNEAQ (reference sequence). The CDR3 consists of 12 residues. The CDR3 coding sequence is TGTGCCAGCAGCTTAGGAAGCTATGGCTACACCTTC. Protein sequence: CASSLGSYGYTF.

This chain uses TRBV27 with TRBJ2-2, with TRBD1 matching 7 bases. The CDR3 has 13 amino acids. Trimming took 6 bases from V and 3 from J; bases not matched to a gene: 1. Germline V gene data show CDR1 as MNHEY and CDR2 as SMNVEV (reference sequence). The CDR3 sequence is CASRTGDTGELFF. CDR3 DNA: TGTGCCAGCAGAACAGGGGACACCGGGGAGCTGTTTTTT.

This clone was picked up one time. The V gene is TRBV4-3, the J gene TRBJ1-4; D unclear. CDR3 length: 16 residues. V was cut by 0 bases and J by 6 bases, with 14 bases left in between. Germline assignment: CDR1 LGHNA and CDR2 YSLEER. The DNA for the CDR3 is TGCGCCAGCAGCCAAGATGGCGCCCGAATGGATGAAAAACTGTTTTTT. As protein: CASSQDGARMDEKLFF.

This chain joins TRBV19 and TRBJ1-3, with D unresolved. The CDR3 loop spans 16 amino acids. Germline V gene data show CDR1 as LNHDA and CDR2 as SQIVND (reference sequence). V was clipped by 3 bases and J by 0 bases, with 12 bases between them. The CDR3 coding sequence is TGTGCCAGTAGTATGGCGACGGACTACTCTGGAAACACCATATATTTT. Translating it yields CASSMATDYSGNTIYF.

V is TRBV28 and J is TRBJ1-5; D gene uncertain. The CDR3 is 15 residues long. Trimming took off 7 bases at V and 2 bases at J, with 15 bases between the two ends. Germline loops: CDR1 MDHEN, CDR2 SYDVKM. Here the CDR3 reads CASTHMGLGNQPQHF. The CDR3 coding sequence is TGTGCCAGCACCCACATGGGTCTCGGCAATCAGCCCCAGCATTTT.

The chain recombines TRBV18 with TRBJ2-5; 7 bases are shared with TRBD2. V gave up 1 base and J gave up 0 bases; unmatched junction bases: 8. The CDR3 contains 17 residues. CDR1 KGHSH and CDR2 LQKENI come from the germline V gene. CDR3 in amino acids: CASSPLGPLADQETQYF. CDR3 DNA: TGTGCCAGCTCACCACTAGGCCCCCTAGCGGACCAAGAGACCCAGTACTTC.

The chain has TRBV7-9 and TRBJ2-5, with 7 nucleotides matching TRBD2. The CDR3 spans 17 residues. Per the germline V gene, CDR1 is SEHNR and CDR2 is FQNEAQ (reference sequence). Trimming took 5 bases from V and 2 from J; bases not matched to a gene: 14. CDR3 sequence: CASSPRLGAGFQETQYF. CDR3 coding DNA: TGTGCCAGCAGCCCTCGACTGGGAGCGGGGTTTCAAGAGACCCAGTACTTC.

This clone appeared once. V gene TRBV2 combines with J gene TRBJ1-4; 10 nucleotides line up with TRBD1. The germline gives CDR1 SNHLY, CDR2 FYNNEI. The CDR3 spans 14 residues. The J segment lost 5 bases and the V segment lost 5 bases, leaving 2 bases of the junction unmatched. CDR3 sequence reads: CASSRGQGNEKLFF. The CDR3 bases are TGTGCCAGCAGTCGGGGACAGGGGAATGAAAAACTGTTTTTT.